This TCR beta chain was sequenced for a study of PD-1 blockade in classical Hodgkin lymphoma (dated by TCRdb to 2020 to 2021). The study in broad terms: Nivolumab dosing was 3 mg/kg intravenously every 2 weeks, continuing until either disease progression or unacceptable toxicity. The study used TCR beta sequencing and CyTOF to define a peripheral blood immune signature of response to PD-1 blockade in classical Hodgkin lymphoma.

About this clone: The clone's antigen remains unknown. Per-nucleotide qualities are absent, and no much larger clonotype sits a single base away. This sample includes further DNA sequences coding for the same CDR3.

The germline V gene encodes CDR1 SGHVS and CDR2 FNYEAQ. The CDR3 has 13 amino acids, counting the end cysteine and phenylalanine. The sequence is cut down to CDR3 DNA, 39 bases in frame from base 1. Trimming at the junction amounts to 3 bases on V and 2 bases on J, and the germline ends lie 7 bases apart. The sample's time point, from its label and the paper: cycle 1 day 1 (C1D1), immediately before nivolumab initiation. Every trial patient had relapsed following autologous stem cell transplantation, and prior brentuximab vedotin exposure was what differed among cohorts A, B and C. A total of fewer than 65 patients with relapsed/refractory classical Hodgkin lymphoma made up the trial cohort, and each patient's best overall response was complete response, partial response or progressive disease. In the multi-cohort phase II CheckMate 205 trial, trial patients received single-agent nivolumab. Best overall response was determined by an independent review committee according to the 2007 International Working Group response criteria. Trial PBMCs were collected immediately before nivolumab initiation (C1D1) and during therapy at cycle 2 day 1 and cycle 4 day 1. Peripheral blood was collected in 8 mL Vacutainer Cell Preparation Tubes, from which PBMCs were isolated by centrifugation and then cryopreserved.

Study-level results and caveats: Diversity was lower in patients who began nivolumab less than 1 year after ASCT, so these patients were left out of later analyses to avoid confounding by immune reconstitution. Baseline TCR diversity was reported to be lower in newly diagnosed patients than in healthy donors, and even lower in relapsed/refractory patients. Trial patients with a complete response had baseline diversity similar to that of newly diagnosed patients, while partial responders and progressors had significantly lower diversity. The study covered only a single clinical trial cohort, and the causes of the repertoire differences, possibly disease activity or prior therapy, were still not defined. By C4D1, a significant rise was seen in CD4+ TCR diversity but not in CD8+ TCR diversity (p=0.0027 vs p=0.16), and the rise was most apparent among complete responders (p=0.02).

Genomic DNA was extracted with the Qiagen DNeasy kit from unsorted PBMCs and from negatively selected CD4+ and CD8+ fractions. TCR beta CDR3 regions were subjected to amplification by immunoSEQ multiplex PCR with primers that anneal to V and J segments. Amplification bias was minimized using a synthetic immune receptor repertoire, and residual bias was removed computationally after sequencing. In the source study's methods: Repertoire diversity was quantified as the Shannon entropy index using custom Python scripts. Unsorted, CD4+ and CD8+ repertoires were analyzed separately, except for combined analyses in which CD4+ and CD8+ sequences were merged in silico. Clonal expansion was defined as a frequency increase of at least 2-fold after treatment compared with C1D1, and clones undetected at baseline were assigned a pseudocount of 0.5. Clones with 0 or 1 copy at C1D1 were classified as singleton clones, and clones with 2 or more copies were classified as non-singleton clones. Clones expanded in unsorted samples were annotated as CD4+, CD8+ or unknown by matching protein sequences in sorted samples from the same patient. Diversity changes from C1D1 to C4D1 were tested in paired samples using Wilcoxon tests. As stored in TCRdb, this immuneACCESS dataset retains in-frame rearrangements with V and J assigned. A fraction of the clones does not appear; measured against another copy, unresolved V genes explain less than half of the discrepancy, and the remainder lacks a known reason. That table supplies the V and J calls and clone size; D and trimming were determined from the DNA. For this sample there are roughly 32,000 clones; about four fifths appear just once. The leading ten clones occupy about 31% of the sample.

This receptor was taken from a human donor with classical Hodgkin lymphoma. The sample consisted of peripheral blood mononuclear cells (PBMCs), taken at baseline. The V and J genes are TRBV7-6 and TRBJ2-5, with no D gene named confidently. The nucleotide sequence is given as TGTGCCAGCAGCTTTGGCCCTCAAGAGACCCAGTACTTC. This codes for CASSFGPQETQYF.